The 20 T cell receptor beta chains below were found in one sample sequenced in a study of blood T cell repertoires in COVID-19. The protocol was immunoSEQ multiplex PCR, while the TCRdb copy is restricted to in-frame clones and leaves out a portion. Of just over 350,000 clones listed, about 88% are singletons. The sequenced sample was peripheral blood. The receptors derive from a woman aged 55-69 years with COVID-19, enrolled during active disease.

The chain combines TRBV10-3 with TRBJ1-6; the match to TRBD1 covers 8 bases. The V gene's germline CDR1 is ENHRY and CDR2 SYGVKD. The CDR3 has 16 residues. V dropped 1 base and J dropped 7; count of bases not matched to a gene: 6. CDR3 residues: CAISELWDRLNSPLHF. CDR3 DNA: TGTGCCATCAGTGAGTTGTGGGACAGGTTGAATTCACCCCTCCACTTT.

This sequence joins TRBV12-3 or TRBV12-4 and TRBJ1-1, with TRBD1 as a possible D gene (5 bases). The CDR3 is 12 amino acids. V lost 3 bases and J 8 bases, leaving 10 bases between the germline ends. DNA for the CDR3: TGTGCCAGCAGTTTGGTTGGGGCCGAAGCTTTCTTT. Its translation: CASSLVGAEAFF.

In its sample, this clone was seen once. The genes are TRBV7-9 and TRBJ2-5; 13 nucleotides align to TRBD2. The V gene's germline CDR1 is SEHNR and CDR2 FQNEAQ (reference sequence). V was clipped by 1 base and J by 2 bases; unmatched bases: 10. CDR3 length equals 19 residues. CDR3 nucleotide sequence: TGTGCCAGCAGCTTAGATTTCACTAGCGGGGGGGCCGGACAAGAGACCCAGTACTTC. It yields the protein CASSLDFTSGGAGQETQYF.

There are a few counts of this clone. The J gene is TRBJ2-2, the V gene TRBV5-1, with TRBD1 identical over 9 bases. Germline values: CDR1 SGHRS, CDR2 YFSETQ. The trim removed 3 bases at V and 5 bases at J, leaving 11 bases unmatched. The CDR3 totals 17 residues. CDR3 amino acids: CASSWNPETGGTGELFF. CDR3 DNA: TGCGCCAGCAGCTGGAACCCCGAGACAGGGGGAACCGGGGAGCTGTTTTTT.

The rearrangement joins TRBV27 to TRBJ2-7, with 8 nucleotides matching TRBD1. The V segment lost 6 bases and the J segment 3 bases; nucleotides outside the gene matches: 4. Germline V CDR1 and CDR2: MNHEY, SMNVEV (reference sequence). There are 13 residues in the CDR3. The CDR3 here is CASRTTGGYEQYF. The CDR3 nucleotides read TGTGCCAGCAGAACTACAGGGGGCTACGAGCAGTACTTC.

The V gene is TRBV5-1, the J gene TRBJ2-1; TRBD1 aligns across 9 bases. Germline CDR1 is SGHRS and CDR2 is YFSETQ. CDR3 length: 16 residues. J lost 2 bases, V lost 6 bases, and 9 bases had no gene match. CDR3 residues: CASIPDWDRAYNEQFF. The CDR3 coding sequence is TGCGCCAGCATCCCGGACTGGGACAGGGCCTACAATGAGCAGTTCTTC.

CDR3 in DNA: TGTGCCAGCAGCTTGACTAGCCCGGAATACGAGCAGTACTTC. Translated, it gives CASSLTSPEYEQYF. This chain connects TRBV7-2 to TRBJ2-7; TRBD2 aligns across 7 bases. The ends lost 3 bases at V and 4 bases at J; junction bases unmatched: 6. Germline V lookup: CDR1 SGHTA, CDR2 FQGNSA. CDR3 length: 14 amino acids. The entire variable domain, with the rest obtained from reference TRBV7-2 and TRBJ2-7, is as follows: GAGVSQSPSNKVTEKGKDVELRCDPISGHTALYWYRQSLGQGLEFLIYFQGNSAPDKSGLPSDRFSAERTGGSVSTLTIQRTQQEDSAVYLCASSLTSPEYEQYFGPGTRLTVT.

The sample holds one count of this clone. The rearrangement uses TRBV13 and TRBJ1-1; TRBD1 aligns across 7 bases. V shed 0 bases and J 0 bases; nucleotides not matched to a gene: 4. The CDR3 extends over 16 amino acids. Germline CDR1 and CDR2: PRHDT and FYEKMQ (reference sequence). CDR3 residues: CASSLGSGGMNTEAFF. The CDR3, as DNA: TGTGCCAGCAGCTTAGGGTCAGGGGGGATGAACACTGAAGCTTTCTTT. The whole variable domain, filled in from reference TRBV13 and TRBJ1-1, reads AAGVIQSPRHLIKEKRETATLKCYPIPRHDTVYWYQQGPGQDPQFLISFYEKMQSDKGSIPDRFSAQQFSDYHSELNMSSLELGDSALYFCASSLGSGGMNTEAFFGQGTRLTVV.

CDR3 sequence: CASSLADSNEQFF. In nucleotides, the CDR3 is TGCGCCAGCAGCTTGGCTGACAGTAATGAGCAGTTCTTC. The chain joins TRBV5-1 to TRBJ2-1; maybe TRBD1 (5 bases). Germline V gene lookup returns CDR1 SGHRS and CDR2 YFSETQ. The CDR3 covers 13 residues. Trimming pared 0 bases from V and 7 bases from J, leaving 8 bases between.

CDR3 in DNA: TGTGCCAGCAGGAGACAGGGGGACGCTGAAGCTTTCTTT. It yields the protein CASRRQGDAEAFF. The chain links TRBV6-5 to TRBJ1-1; 9 bases match TRBD1. The junction had 5 bases not matched to a gene; V was cut back by 6 bases and J by 6 bases. Germline-derived CDR1 and CDR2 are MNHEY and SVGAGI. The CDR3 has 13 amino acids.

V is TRBV20-1 and J is TRBJ2-3, with TRBD1 identical over 7 bases. V shed 3 bases and J 2 bases; nucleotides not matched to a gene: 8. CDR1 is DFQATT, CDR2 SNEGSKA, per germline (reference sequence). There are 15 residues in the CDR3. CDR3 residues: CSASGPGQLTDTQYF. Written as DNA, the CDR3 is TGCAGTGCTAGTGGCCCGGGACAGCTCACAGATACGCAGTATTTT.

This chain uses TRBV9 with TRBJ1-1, with TRBD1 identical over 8 bases. The junction had 5 bases not matched to a gene; V was cut back by 4 bases and J by 3 bases. In germline, CDR1 is SGDLS, CDR2 YYNGEE. CDR3 length: 14 amino acids. In nucleotides, the CDR3 is TGTGCCAGCAGCTTGACAGGGGAGGACACTGAAGCTTTCTTT. This encodes CASSLTGEDTEAFF.

The chain employs TRBV30 and TRBJ2-7, with D unclear. Germline values: CDR1 GTSNPN, CDR2 SVGIG (reference sequence). This CDR3 has 12 amino acids. V was shortened by 5 bases and J by 2 bases, with 10 bases between the two germline ends. CDR3 region: CAWALNAYEQYF. The CDR3 DNA reads as TGTGCCTGGGCACTCAACGCCTACGAGCAGTACTTC.

The V call is TRBV10-3, the J call TRBJ2-3; 9 bases are shared with TRBD2. The length of the CDR3 is 17 residues. Germline loops: CDR1 ENHRY, CDR2 SYGVKD. V shed 4 bases, J shed 7 bases, and the junction held 15 bases outside the gene matches. CDR3: CAISAVDSGGVSYTQYF. In nucleotides, the CDR3 is TGTGCCATCAGTGCTGTTGATAGCGGGGGTGTGTCCTATACGCAGTATTTT.

The chain carries TRBV7-8 and TRBJ2-1; 9 bases are a match to TRBD2. This CDR3 is built from 17 residues. Losses at the gene ends were 2 bases for V and 2 bases for J; bases not matched to a gene: 7. Germline V gene sequence: CDR1 SGHVS, CDR2 FQNEAQ. CDR3 sequence: CASSLLSGGPAYNEQFF. In DNA, the CDR3 is TGTGCCAGCAGCTTACTAAGCGGGGGGCCGGCCTACAATGAGCAGTTCTTC.

The rearrangement joins TRBV5-1 to TRBJ1-2; D is undetermined. Germline V gene sequence: CDR1 SGHRS, CDR2 YFSETQ. V dropped 3 bases and J dropped 3 bases, with 9 bases sitting between them. The CDR3 totals 13 residues. The CDR3 DNA follows: TGCGCCAGCAGCTCAGACGGAGACTATGGCTACACCTTC. This gives the protein CASSSDGDYGYTF.

The chain is built from TRBV13 and TRBJ1-5, with D possibly being TRBD1 (6 bases). The CDR3 spans 16 residues. V lost 5 bases and J 3 bases, leaving 17 bases between the germline ends. The germline V gene has CDR1 PRHDT and CDR2 FYEKMQ (reference sequence). The CDR3 nucleotides read TGTGCCAGCAGCACACGCTTACAGGGCCCCAATCAGCCCCAGCATTTT. Residues: CASSTRLQGPNQPQHF.

This clone was observed a handful of times. The chain employs TRBV19 and TRBJ1-6; D gene unclear. Germline CDR1 and CDR2: LNHDA and SQIVND (reference sequence). Trimming cost V 2 bases and J 9 bases, with 11 bases left between them. The CDR3 consists of 14 residues. The CDR3 sequence is CASSISDTGSPLHF. CDR3 nucleotide sequence: TGTGCCAGTAGTATATCAGACACTGGTTCACCCCTCCACTTT.

V and J are TRBV19 and TRBJ1-1; 7 bases fit TRBD1. Germline CDR1 and CDR2: LNHDA and SQIVND (reference sequence). V lost 6 bases and J lost 0; bases outside the gene matches: 1. The CDR3 covers 13 residues. CDR3 sequence: CASRGQMNTEAFF. The CDR3 DNA reads as TGTGCCAGTAGGGGACAGATGAACACTGAAGCTTTCTTT.

This CDR3 is CASSLDTSGAQETQYF. The CDR3 bases are TGCGCCAGCAGCTTGGATACTAGCGGCGCTCAAGAGACCCAGTACTTC. This sequence joins TRBV5-1 and TRBJ2-5, with TRBD2 matching over 8 bases. The CDR3 extends over 16 amino acids. Germline trimming cut 0 bases from V and 2 bases from J; bases unmatched to any gene: 6. Per germline, CDR1 SGHRS and CDR2 YFSETQ.